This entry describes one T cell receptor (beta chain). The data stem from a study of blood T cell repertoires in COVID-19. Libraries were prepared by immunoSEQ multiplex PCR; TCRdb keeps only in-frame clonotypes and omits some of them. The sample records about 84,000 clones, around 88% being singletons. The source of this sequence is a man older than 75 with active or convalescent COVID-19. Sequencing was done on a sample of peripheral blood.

The CDR3, as DNA: TGTGCCAGCAGCCCCGGCCTAGCGGGGGGCACAGATACGCAGTATTTT. This encodes CASSPGLAGGTDTQYF. This chain connects TRBV11-2 to TRBJ2-3; the match to TRBD2 covers 10 bases. The CDR3 sequence is 16 residues long. J lost 1 base, V lost 5 bases, and 6 bases had no gene match. The germline CDR1 and CDR2 sequences are SGHAT and FQNNGV.